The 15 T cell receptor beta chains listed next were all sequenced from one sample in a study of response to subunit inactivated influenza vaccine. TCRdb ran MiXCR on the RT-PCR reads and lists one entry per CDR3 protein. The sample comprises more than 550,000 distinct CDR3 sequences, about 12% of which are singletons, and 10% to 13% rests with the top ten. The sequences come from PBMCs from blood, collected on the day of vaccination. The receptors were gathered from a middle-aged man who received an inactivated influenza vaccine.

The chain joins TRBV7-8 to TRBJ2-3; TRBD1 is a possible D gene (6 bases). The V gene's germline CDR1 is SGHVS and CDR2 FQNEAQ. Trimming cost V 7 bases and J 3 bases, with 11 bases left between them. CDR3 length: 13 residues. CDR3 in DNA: TGTGCCAGCACCAAGCAGGGGACAGATACGCAGTATTTT. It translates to CASTKQGTDTQYF.

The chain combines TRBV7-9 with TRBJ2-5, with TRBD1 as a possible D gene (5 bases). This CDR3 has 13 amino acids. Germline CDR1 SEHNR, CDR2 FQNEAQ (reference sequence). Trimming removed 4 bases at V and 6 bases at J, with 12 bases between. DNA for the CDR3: TGTGCCAGCAGCTCACAGGTAGAAAAGACCCAGTACTTC. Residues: CASSSQVEKTQYF.

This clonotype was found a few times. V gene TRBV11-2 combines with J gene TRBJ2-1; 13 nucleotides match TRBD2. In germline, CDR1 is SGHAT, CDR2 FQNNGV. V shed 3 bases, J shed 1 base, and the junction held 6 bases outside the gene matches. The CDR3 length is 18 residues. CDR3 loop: CASSFRLAGGVSYNEQFF. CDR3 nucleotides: TGTGCCAGCAGCTTCCGACTAGCGGGGGGTGTGTCCTACAATGAGCAGTTCTTC. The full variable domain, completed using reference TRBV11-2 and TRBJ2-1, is EAGVAQSPRYKIIEKRQSVAFWCNPISGHATLYWYQQILGQGPKLLIQFQNNGVVDDSQLPKDRFSAERLKGVDSTLKIQPAKLEDSAVYLCASSFRLAGGVSYNEQFFGPGTRLTVL.

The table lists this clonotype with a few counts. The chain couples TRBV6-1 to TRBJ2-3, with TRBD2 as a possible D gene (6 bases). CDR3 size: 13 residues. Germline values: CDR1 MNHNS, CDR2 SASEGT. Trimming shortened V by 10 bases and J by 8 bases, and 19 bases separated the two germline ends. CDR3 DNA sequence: TGTGCCACCAAACCGGAGGTGGGGGGTACGCAGTATTTT. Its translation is CATKPEVGGTQYF.

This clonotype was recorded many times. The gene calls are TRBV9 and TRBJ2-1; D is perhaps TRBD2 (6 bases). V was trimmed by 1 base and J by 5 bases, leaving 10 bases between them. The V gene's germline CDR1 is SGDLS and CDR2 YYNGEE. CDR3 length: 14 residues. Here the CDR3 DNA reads TGTGCCAGCAGCGTAATCGGGAGCCACAATGAGCAGTTCTTC. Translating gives CASSVIGSHNEQFF.

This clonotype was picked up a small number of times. CDR3 DNA: TGTGCCAGCAGTGCCGACAGGTGGAGGATCGGGGAGCTGTTTTTT. It encodes CASSADRWRIGELFF. V usage is TRBV2 and J usage is TRBJ2-2, with D possibly TRBD1 on 6 matching bases. Trimming stripped 4 bases from V and 7 bases from J, with 16 bases between. Germline CDR1 SNHLY, CDR2 FYNNEI. The CDR3 totals 15 residues.

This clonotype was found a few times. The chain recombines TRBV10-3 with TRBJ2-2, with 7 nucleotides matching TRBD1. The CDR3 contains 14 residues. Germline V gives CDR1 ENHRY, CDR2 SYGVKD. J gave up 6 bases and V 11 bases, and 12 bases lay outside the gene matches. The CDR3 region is CAGPRQGLPGELFF. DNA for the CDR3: TGTGCCGGCCCAAGACAGGGTCTTCCCGGGGAGCTGTTTTTT.

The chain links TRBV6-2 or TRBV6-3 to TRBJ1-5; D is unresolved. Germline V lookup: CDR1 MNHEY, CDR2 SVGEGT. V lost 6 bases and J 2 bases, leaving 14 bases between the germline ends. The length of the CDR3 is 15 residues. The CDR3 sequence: CASRADWAGNQPQHF. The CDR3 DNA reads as TGTGCCAGCAGAGCCGACTGGGCTGGCAATCAGCCCCAGCATTTT.

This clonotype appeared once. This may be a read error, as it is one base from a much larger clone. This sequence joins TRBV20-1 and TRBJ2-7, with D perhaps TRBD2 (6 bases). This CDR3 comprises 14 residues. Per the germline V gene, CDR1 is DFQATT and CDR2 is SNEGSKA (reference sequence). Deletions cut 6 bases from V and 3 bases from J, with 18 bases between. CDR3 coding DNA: TGCAGTGCGAGCATTCCCGGGACTGGCTACGAGCAGTACTTC. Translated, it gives CSASIPGTGYEQYF.

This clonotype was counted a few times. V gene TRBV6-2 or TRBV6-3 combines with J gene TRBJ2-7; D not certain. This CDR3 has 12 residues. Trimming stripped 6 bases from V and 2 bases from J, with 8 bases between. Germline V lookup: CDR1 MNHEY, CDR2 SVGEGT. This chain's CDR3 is CASRSQTYEQYF. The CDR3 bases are TGTGCCAGCAGATCACAAACCTACGAGCAGTACTTC.

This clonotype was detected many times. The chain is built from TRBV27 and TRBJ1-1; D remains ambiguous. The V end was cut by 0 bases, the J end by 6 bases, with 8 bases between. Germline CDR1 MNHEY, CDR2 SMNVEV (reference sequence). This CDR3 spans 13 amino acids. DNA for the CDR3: TGTGCCAGCAGTTTATCGAGGATTTCTGAAGCTTTCTTT. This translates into CASSLSRISEAFF.

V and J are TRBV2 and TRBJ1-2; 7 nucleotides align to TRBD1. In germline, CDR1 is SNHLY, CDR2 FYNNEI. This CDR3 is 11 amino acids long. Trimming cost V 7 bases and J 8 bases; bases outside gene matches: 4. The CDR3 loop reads CASNRGDGYTF. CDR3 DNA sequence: TGTGCCAGCAACAGGGGAGACGGCTACACCTTC.

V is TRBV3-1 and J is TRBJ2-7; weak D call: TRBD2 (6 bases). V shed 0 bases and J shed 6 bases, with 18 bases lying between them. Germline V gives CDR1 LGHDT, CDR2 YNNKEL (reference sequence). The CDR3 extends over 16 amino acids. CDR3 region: CASSQDLVSGSGEQYF. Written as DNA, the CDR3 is TGTGCCAGCAGCCAAGATCTGGTGAGCGGGTCGGGCGAGCAGTACTTC.

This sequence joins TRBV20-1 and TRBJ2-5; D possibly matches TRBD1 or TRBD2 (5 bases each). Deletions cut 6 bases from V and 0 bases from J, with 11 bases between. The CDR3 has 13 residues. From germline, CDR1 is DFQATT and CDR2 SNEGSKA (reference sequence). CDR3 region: CSAFGTDQETQYF. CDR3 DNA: TGCAGTGCCTTTGGGACGGACCAAGAGACCCAGTACTTC.

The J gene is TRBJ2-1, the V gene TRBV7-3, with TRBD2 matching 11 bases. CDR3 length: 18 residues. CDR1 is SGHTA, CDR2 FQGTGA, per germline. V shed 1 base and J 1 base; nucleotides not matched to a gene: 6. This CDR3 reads CASSLIATSGSSYNEQFF. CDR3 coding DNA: TGTGCCAGCAGCTTAATTGCTACTAGCGGGAGTTCCTACAATGAGCAGTTCTTC.